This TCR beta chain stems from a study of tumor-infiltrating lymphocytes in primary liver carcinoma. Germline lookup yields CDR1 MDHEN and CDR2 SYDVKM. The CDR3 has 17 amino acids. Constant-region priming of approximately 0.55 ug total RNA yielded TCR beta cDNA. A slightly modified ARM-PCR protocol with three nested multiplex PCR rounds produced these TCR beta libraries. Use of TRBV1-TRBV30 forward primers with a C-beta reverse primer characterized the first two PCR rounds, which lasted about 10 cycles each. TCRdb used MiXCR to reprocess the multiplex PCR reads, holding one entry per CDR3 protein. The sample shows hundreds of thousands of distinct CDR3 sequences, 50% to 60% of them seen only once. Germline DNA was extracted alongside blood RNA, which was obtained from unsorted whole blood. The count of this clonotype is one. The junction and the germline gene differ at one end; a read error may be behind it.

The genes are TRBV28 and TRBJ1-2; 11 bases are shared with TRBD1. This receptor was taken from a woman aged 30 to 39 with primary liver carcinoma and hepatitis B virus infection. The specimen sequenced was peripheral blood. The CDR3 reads CASNPSGTGGVIYGNTF. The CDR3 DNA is TGTGCCAGCAATCCCAGCGGGACAGGGGGGGTTATCTATGGCAACACCTTC.